A single sample gave rise to the 22 T cell receptor beta chains below, sequenced in a study of identifying expanded T cells in peripheral blood. Assay used: immunoSEQ multiplex PCR; TCRdb lists only in-frame clones, some missing. The repertoire includes fewer than 80,000 clones, over 75% of them detected once, and 19% sits in the top ten. Sequencing used blood. These receptors originate from a person between 18 and 75 years old in good health.

On this clone itself: The sample contains more than one DNA sequence encoding this CDR3. The gene calls are TRBV18 and TRBJ2-5; D is perhaps TRBD1 or TRBD2 (7 bases each). The germline V gene encodes CDR1 KGHSH and CDR2 LQKENI. The V and J ends lost 6 bases and 5 bases respectively, with 13 bases between them. The CDR3 consists of 13 residues. The CDR3 bases are TGTGCCAGCTCGCGACAGGGAGGGGAGACCCAGTACTTC. It encodes CASSRQGGETQYF. The full variable domain, its missing parts supplied by reference TRBV18 and TRBJ2-5, is NAGVMQNPRHLVRRRGQEARLRCSPMKGHSHVYWYRQLPEEGLKFMVYLQKENIIDESGMPKERFSAEFPKEGPSILRIQQVVRGDSAAYFCASSRQGGETQYFGPGTRLLVL.

This CDR3 reads CASRLMGYNEQFF. The CDR3 DNA sequence: TGTGCCAGCAGGTTAATGGGTTACAATGAGCAGTTCTTC. The chain links TRBV27 to TRBJ2-1; unclear D gene. CDR3 length equals 13 residues. V was clipped by 6 bases and J by 4 bases, with 10 bases between them. Germline CDR1 and CDR2: MNHEY and SMNVEV (reference sequence).

The chain has TRBV5-4 and TRBJ1-4; 9 bases are a match to TRBD1. Trimming took 2 bases from V and 8 from J; bases not matched to a gene: 1. The CDR3 totals 13 residues. Germline V gene lookup returns CDR1 SGHNT and CDR2 YYREEE (reference sequence). CDR3: CASSFDRGEKLFF. As DNA, the CDR3 is TGTGCCAGCAGCTTCGACAGGGGGGAAAAACTGTTTTTT.

The J gene is TRBJ2-1, the V gene TRBV7-9; no reliable D call. CDR3 length: 13 amino acids. Per the germline V gene, CDR1 is SEHNR and CDR2 is FQNEAQ (reference sequence). V lost 3 bases, J lost 8 bases, and 11 bases lay in between. For the CDR3, the DNA is TGTGCCAGCAGCTTGGGCCGCATCGATGAGCAGTTCTTC. Its translation: CASSLGRIDEQFF.

This chain uses TRBV6-1 with TRBJ1-2; a possible D gene is TRBD1 (5 bases). V was pared by 0 bases and J by 7 bases, with 15 bases between. This CDR3 is 15 amino acids long. The germline V gene has CDR1 MNHNS and CDR2 SASEGT. Here the CDR3 reads CASSEAARADSGYTF. CDR3 coding DNA: TGTGCCAGCAGTGAAGCAGCCAGGGCTGATTCTGGCTACACCTTC.

The gene calls are TRBV10-2 and TRBJ2-3; either TRBD1 or TRBD2 may fit D (5 bases each). Germline assignment: CDR1 WSHSY and CDR2 SAAADI. The V end was cut by 10 bases, the J end by 2 bases, with 16 bases between. This CDR3 contains 14 residues. The CDR3 DNA sequence: TGCGCCACGCGAACGGGACCACACACAGATACGCAGTATTTT. It is translated as CATRTGPHTDTQYF.

The genes are TRBV5-4 and TRBJ1-4; D is undetermined. This CDR3 is built from 13 residues. CDR1 and CDR2 (germline): SGHNT, YYREEE (reference sequence). V was clipped by 3 bases and J by 3 bases, with 6 bases between them. As DNA, the CDR3 is TGTGCCAGCAGCTACACAGCTAATGAAAAACTGTTTTTT. This encodes CASSYTANEKLFF. The entire variable domain, with the rest obtained from reference TRBV5-4 and TRBJ1-4, is as follows: ETGVTQSPTHLIKTRGQQVTLRCSSQSGHNTVSWYQQALGQGPQFIFQYYREEENGRGNFPPRFSGLQFPNYSSELNVNALELDDSALYLCASSYTANEKLFFGSGTQLSVL.

The chain couples TRBV7-2 to TRBJ2-5; 11 bases are shared with TRBD2. This CDR3 spans 15 amino acids. Germline-derived CDR1 and CDR2 are SGHTA and FQGNSA. The junction had 6 bases not matched to a gene; V was cut back by 4 bases and J by 5 bases. CDR3 DNA: TGTGCCAGCAGCTGGAGTAGCGGGGGGGCGGAGACCCAGTACTTC. Translation gives CASSWSSGGAETQYF.

The chain links TRBV10-2 to TRBJ2-3; 7 nucleotides line up with TRBD2. This CDR3 comprises 13 residues. From germline, CDR1 is WSHSY and CDR2 SAAADI. V shed 7 bases and J 3 bases; nucleotides not matched to a gene: 4. The CDR3 coding sequence is TGCGCCAGCATGGGGGGGAGTACAGATACGCAGTATTTT. Protein: CASMGGSTDTQYF.

The rearrangement joins TRBV5-4 to TRBJ1-1; a possible D gene is TRBD1 (6 bases). V gave up 4 bases and J gave up 11 bases, with 21 bases separating them. This CDR3 has 14 amino acids. The germline CDR1 and CDR2 sequences are SGHNT and YYREEE (reference sequence). Here the CDR3 DNA reads TGTGCCAGCAGCACAGCGTCCTCGGGGGCTAATGCTTTCTTT. Amino acid sequence: CASSTASSGANAFF. The entire variable domain, with the rest obtained from reference TRBV5-4 and TRBJ1-1, is as follows: ETGVTQSPTHLIKTRGQQVTLRCSSQSGHNTVSWYQQALGQGPQFIFQYYREEENGRGNFPPRFSGLQFPNYSSELNVNALELDDSALYLCASSTASSGANAFFGQGTRLTVV.

A single count supports this clone. The chain uses TRBV5-8 and TRBJ2-7; TRBD1 matches 12 bases. Germline-derived CDR1 and CDR2 are SGHTS and YDEGEE. Unmatched junction bases numbered 8, after V lost 2 bases and J lost 2 bases. The CDR3 is 17 residues long. CDR3 DNA sequence: TGTGCCAGCAGCTTTTGGGGACAGGGGGCCGGGGCCTACGAGCAGTACTTC. It yields the protein CASSFWGQGAGAYEQYF.

This chain links TRBV2 with TRBJ2-7, with D possibly being TRBD1 (5 bases). This CDR3 comprises 12 residues. V was shortened by 2 bases and J by 7 bases, with 9 bases between the two germline ends. CDR1 is SNHLY, CDR2 FYNNEI, per germline. CDR3 residues: CASSEIQGEQYV. The CDR3, as DNA: TGTGCCAGCAGTGAAATTCAGGGTGAGCAGTACGTC.

This clone was observed once. V usage is TRBV10-2 and J usage is TRBJ2-7, with 7 bases identical to TRBD1. CDR3 length equals 14 residues. Germline V gene lookup returns CDR1 WSHSY and CDR2 SAAADI. V lost 6 bases, J lost 4 bases, and 9 bases stayed unmatched. CDR3 sequence (DNA): TGCGCCAGCAGCCGGACAGGATCCGCGTACGAGCAGTACTTC. This encodes CASSRTGSAYEQYF.

The chain uses TRBV29-1 and TRBJ1-2; D unresolved. The germline V gene encodes CDR1 SQVTM and CDR2 ANQGSEA. The CDR3 runs to 14 residues. Trimming shortened V by 3 bases and J by 4 bases, and 15 bases separated the two germline ends. In nucleotides, the CDR3 is TGCAGCGTTGAGAACCCCCGTTCGGGCTATGGCTACACCTTC. Amino acids: CSVENPRSGYGYTF.

The chain has TRBV11-3 and TRBJ1-1, with TRBD1 as a possible D gene (5 bases). There are 16 residues in the CDR3. CDR1 and CDR2 from the germline V gene are SGHNT and YENEEA. V was clipped by 4 bases and J by 0 bases, with 15 bases between them. CDR3 bases: TGTGCCAGCAGCTCCCGGCCGGGGGGGATGAACACTGAAGCTTTCTTT. It translates to CASSSRPGGMNTEAFF.

J is TRBJ2-7 and V is TRBV6-1; a possible D gene is TRBD1 (6 bases). Germline CDR1 is MNHNS and CDR2 is SASEGT. CDR3 length: 13 residues. V lost 5 bases to trimming and J lost 6 bases, with 14 bases between them. The CDR3 loop reads CASSPQGNPEQYF. CDR3 bases: TGTGCCAGCAGTCCCCAGGGGAACCCCGAGCAGTACTTC.

The chain recombines TRBV14 with TRBJ2-3; D is perhaps TRBD1 (6 bases). The V end lost 3 bases, the J end lost 6 bases, and 10 bases lay between the germline ends. The V gene's germline CDR1 is SGHDN and CDR2 FVKESK. CDR3 size: 13 residues. CDR3 sequence reads: CASSQNTGDTQYF. The CDR3 bases are TGTGCCAGCAGCCAGAATACAGGGGATACGCAGTATTTT.

This chain links TRBV19 with TRBJ1-6; 9 bases match TRBD1. The V gene end was trimmed by 6 bases and the J gene end by 7 bases; junction bases not matched to a gene: 7. The germline V gene encodes CDR1 LNHDA and CDR2 SQIVND (reference sequence). The CDR3 totals 15 residues. This CDR3 reads CASRGTGSWNSPLHF. CDR3 DNA sequence: TGTGCCAGTAGGGGGACAGGGTCTTGGAATTCACCCCTCCACTTT.

This clone has ten or more counts. The chain employs TRBV7-6 and TRBJ2-7; 8 bases match TRBD2. Unmatched junction bases numbered 7, after V lost 1 base and J lost 5 bases. Germline V gives CDR1 SGHVS, CDR2 FNYEAQ. This CDR3 is built from 15 residues. The CDR3 nucleotides read TGTGCCAGCAGCTTAGGTAGCGGGATAATTAACGAGCAGTACTTC. As protein: CASSLGSGIINEQYF.

This chain connects TRBV23-1 to TRBJ2-5; D gene unclear. TRBV23-1 has ORF status, its function being uncertain. Trimming took 8 bases from V and 5 from J, leaving 6 bases between them. The CDR3 sequence is 10 residues long. The CDR3 bases are TGCGCCAGCGTACGGGAGACCCAGTACTTC. Translated: CASVRETQYF.

The CDR3: CASLTGGGYGYTF. In DNA, the CDR3 is TGTGCCAGCCTGACAGGAGGCGGCTATGGCTACACCTTC. This chain connects TRBV18 to TRBJ1-2, with D perhaps TRBD1 (6 bases). Trimming removed 8 bases from V and 4 bases from J, with 14 bases in between. The CDR3 sequence is 13 residues long. The V gene's germline CDR1 is KGHSH and CDR2 LQKENI.

The V call is TRBV2, the J call TRBJ1-5; D remains ambiguous. Trimming removed 8 bases from V and 0 bases from J, with 8 bases in between. The CDR3 contains 13 residues. Germline CDR1 SNHLY, CDR2 FYNNEI. CDR3 bases: TGTGCCAGCCGTAGGTATAGCAATCAGCCCCAGCATTTT. It specifies CASRRYSNQPQHF.